Reported below is one T cell receptor beta chain. Antigen unknown. The data were taken from a study of blood T cells in healthy people across ages. Study-level results: Age showed a roughly linear inverse relationship with TCR beta diversity per million T cells. Long-lived donors had more naive CD4+ cells and higher diversity than aged donors.

Sample donors were healthy Caucasian individuals that came from Russia, aged about 6 to 95. Next came a second PCR, run for about 6 to 12 cycles, which used a sample-barcoded 5' primer along with a J-beta primer mix. Tagging of each cDNA molecule was performed by a template-switch adaptor with 12 random nucleotides. TCRdb recomputed calls from the 5' RACE reads with MiXCR, one row per CDR3 protein. The data show hundreds of thousands of distinct CDR3 sequences, around 21% seen once. Per germline, CDR1 MNHNS and CDR2 SASEGT. The CDR3 totals 14 residues. The V gene lost 4 bases and the J gene lost 7 bases, with 14 bases spanning the gap.

The receptor comes from a man between 65 and 85 years old in good health. The rearrangement uses TRBV6-1 and TRBJ2-1, with D tentatively TRBD2 (6 bases). Input material: blood. The CDR3 DNA reads TGTGCCAGCAGTGCGGGCGGGATGAATAATGAGCAGTTCTTC. Its translation: CASSAGGMNNEQFF.